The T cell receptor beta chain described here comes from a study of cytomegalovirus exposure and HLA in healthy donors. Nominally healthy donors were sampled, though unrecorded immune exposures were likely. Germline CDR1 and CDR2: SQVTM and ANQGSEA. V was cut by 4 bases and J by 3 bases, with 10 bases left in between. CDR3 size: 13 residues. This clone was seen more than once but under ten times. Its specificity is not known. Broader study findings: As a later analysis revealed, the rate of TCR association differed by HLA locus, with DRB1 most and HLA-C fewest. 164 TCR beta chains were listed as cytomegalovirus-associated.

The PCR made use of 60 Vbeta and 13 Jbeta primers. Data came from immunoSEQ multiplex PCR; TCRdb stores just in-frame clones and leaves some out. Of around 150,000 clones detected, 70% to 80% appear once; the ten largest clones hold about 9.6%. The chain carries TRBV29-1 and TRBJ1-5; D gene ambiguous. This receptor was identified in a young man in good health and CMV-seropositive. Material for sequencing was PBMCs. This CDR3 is CSVVTGHNQPQHF. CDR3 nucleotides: TGCAGCGTTGTAACTGGGCACAATCAGCCCCAGCATTTT.